This TCR beta chain is drawn from a study of OX40 agonist ivuxolimab in advanced cancers. As for the study in general: Prior checkpoint blockade (anti-PD-1, anti-PD-L1 or anti-CTLA-4) was permitted; about 40% had it.

TCRdb keeps only in-frame clones here, not all; method: immunoSEQ multiplex PCR. Of 22,000 or so clones in the sample, nearly 80% are singletons; the top ten hold roughly 15%. The receptor was isolated from an adult with an advanced solid tumor such as melanoma, head and neck, liver or kidney cancer. Material: CD4+ or CD8+ T cells sorted from blood, obtained in a trial of the OX40 agonist ivuxolimab.

CDR3 sequence (DNA): TGTGCCAGCAGCTTAGTGCGTCTCAACCCCGAGCAGTTCTTC. This sequence encodes CASSLVRLNPEQFF. The chain links TRBV7-2 to TRBJ2-1; D remains ambiguous. The CDR3 is 14 amino acids. Germline CDR1 reads SGHTA; CDR2 reads FQGNSA. Trimming left V 1 base short and J 10 bases short, with 14 bases between.